Below are 32 T cell receptor beta chains sequenced from a single sample in a study of cytotoxic CD8 clonotypes in ibrutinib-treated CLL. Produced via immunoSEQ multiplex PCR; TCRdb's table is partial and in-frame only. Of some 200,000 clones in the sample, about four fifths were seen once. The sample in question was PBMCs, obtained after 12 months of ibrutinib treatment. Source of these receptors: a human donor with chronic lymphocytic leukemia.

V gene TRBV5-4 combines with J gene TRBJ2-3; tentative D call: TRBD1 (5 bases). CDR1 and CDR2 from the germline V gene are SGHNT and YYREEE (reference sequence). With 4 bases removed from V and 2 bases from J, the gap between germline ends came to 17 bases. The length of the CDR3 is 16 residues. The CDR3 reads CASSKLTDFLTDTQYF. In DNA form, the CDR3 reads TGTGCCAGCAGCAAACTGACAGATTTTCTCACAGATACGCAGTATTTT.

The chain employs TRBV25-1 and TRBJ2-1, with 7 bases aligning to TRBD2. V shed 6 bases, J shed 7 bases, and the junction held 12 bases outside the gene matches. The CDR3 loop spans 15 amino acids. CDR1 is MGHDK and CDR2 is SYGVNS in the germline V gene. The CDR3 region has the DNA TGTGCCAGCAGCCGGTGGGAGGGTTTCCAAAATGAGCAGTTCTTC. Protein: CASSRWEGFQNEQFF.

The J gene is TRBJ2-2, the V gene TRBV6-6, with 8 bases that match TRBD2. J was trimmed by 5 bases and V by 6 bases; bases with no gene match: 8. CDR1 MNHNY and CDR2 SVGAGI come from the germline V gene (reference sequence). There are 15 residues in the CDR3. The CDR3 sequence is CASRPPGGGTGELFF. The CDR3 DNA follows: TGTGCCAGCAGACCCCCGGGGGGGGGTACCGGGGAGCTGTTTTTT.

This rearrangement joins TRBV20-1 to TRBJ2-1, with D perhaps TRBD2 (5 bases). With 5 bases removed from V and 9 bases from J, the gap between germline ends came to 11 bases. From germline, CDR1 is DFQATT and CDR2 SNEGSKA (reference sequence). The CDR3 contains 11 residues. The CDR3 DNA is TGCAGTGCTCGTGACTACTTTGAGCAGTTCTTC. Its translation: CSARDYFEQFF.

This rearrangement joins TRBV28 to TRBJ1-2, with D possibly matching TRBD1 (5 bases). Trimming removed 8 bases from V and 1 base from J, with 8 bases in between. The CDR3 is 12 residues long. Germline loops: CDR1 MDHEN, CDR2 SYDVKM. Here the CDR3 DNA reads TGTGCCAGCGCGACAGTTAACTATGGCTACACCTTC. Its protein product is CASATVNYGYTF.

V is TRBV5-6 and J is TRBJ2-2, with a tentative D call TRBD1 (6 bases). Germline lookup yields CDR1 SGHDT and CDR2 YYEEEE. The V end lost 5 bases, the J end lost 1 base, and 21 bases lay between the germline ends. The CDR3 totals 18 residues. CDR3 nucleotide sequence: TGTGCCAGCAGTAACCCCCGGACAGCCAAAAGGAACACCGGGGAGCTGTTTTTT. As protein: CASSNPRTAKRNTGELFF.

The J gene is TRBJ1-4, the V gene TRBV28; 9 bases agree with TRBD1. Losses at the gene ends were 4 bases for V and 5 bases for J; bases not matched to a gene: 5. Germline-derived CDR1 and CDR2 are MDHEN and SYDVKM. This CDR3 has 15 residues. DNA of the CDR3: TGTGCCAGCAGTTCCCCGACAGGGGGGAATGAAAAACTGTTTTTT. Residues: CASSSPTGGNEKLFF.

V and J are TRBV27 and TRBJ1-5; D ambiguous. Germline CDR1 reads MNHEY; CDR2 reads SMNVEV (reference sequence). The ends were cut back, 3 bases at V and 3 bases at J, with 6 bases in the middle. The CDR3 sequence is 13 residues long. The CDR3: CASSFQTNQPQHF. CDR3 bases: TGTGCCAGCAGTTTCCAAACCAATCAGCCCCAGCATTTT.

As for this clone: One junction end does not reproduce the germline sequence, and a read error may be involved. The V call is TRBV7-3, the J call TRBJ2-1; D not resolved. Germline V gene sequence: CDR1 SGHTA, CDR2 FQGTGA. This CDR3 has 15 residues. The CDR3 coding sequence is TGTGCCAGCAGCCGATCGCAGGAGTCCTTCAATGAGCAGTTCTTC. Protein: CASSRSQESFNEQFF.

The genes are TRBV25-1 and TRBJ2-1, with D possibly being TRBD1 (5 bases). The V end was cut by 1 base, the J end by 4 bases, with 14 bases between. CDR1 and CDR2 (germline): MGHDK, SYGVNS. The CDR3 runs 16 residues. The CDR3 region is CASSESGRVIYNEQFF. The CDR3 DNA is TGTGCCAGCAGTGAATCAGGCAGGGTAATATACAATGAGCAGTTCTTC.

The J gene is TRBJ2-1, the V gene TRBV10-1, with D tentatively TRBD1 (5 bases). The CDR3 has 16 residues. The germline CDR1 and CDR2 sequences are WNHNN and SYGVQD (reference sequence). V lost 6 bases and J 0 bases, leaving 15 bases between the germline ends. The CDR3 DNA reads TGCGCCAGCAGCGCAGGGATCTTGAGCTCCTACAATGAGCAGTTCTTC. Translating it yields CASSAGILSSYNEQFF.

This rearrangement joins TRBV4-1 to TRBJ1-2; unclear D gene. This CDR3 region has 15 residues. Germline V gene data show CDR1 as MGHRA and CDR2 as YSYEKL. With 0 bases removed from V and 1 base from J, the gap between germline ends came to 9 bases. The CDR3 DNA reads TGCGCCAGCAGCCAAGATAAAGCTTTTAACTATGGCTACACCTTC. It yields the protein CASSQDKAFNYGYTF.

V is TRBV5-5 and J is TRBJ2-5; D is unresolved. V was clipped by 4 bases and J by 5 bases, with 15 bases between them. Looked up from germline, CDR1 is SGHKS and CDR2 is YYEKEE (reference sequence). The CDR3 is 14 residues long. This chain's CDR3 is CASSPSRLWETQYF. The CDR3 coding sequence is TGTGCCAGCAGCCCCAGCAGGCTATGGGAGACCCAGTACTTC.

J is TRBJ2-5 and V is TRBV5-1; TRBD1 or TRBD2 may be the D gene (5 bases each). The CDR3 is made up of 15 amino acids. Trimming pared 0 bases from V and 4 bases from J, leaving 13 bases between. Germline V gene data show CDR1 as SGHRS and CDR2 as YFSETQ. The CDR3 spells CASSLVGGAPETQYF. CDR3 coding DNA: TGCGCCAGCAGCTTGGTTGGGGGAGCCCCAGAGACCCAGTACTTC.

V is TRBV6-4 and J is TRBJ2-3; D uncertain. Trimming stripped 2 bases from V and 3 bases from J, with 6 bases between. The germline CDR1 and CDR2 sequences are MRHNA and SNTAGT. This CDR3 is built from 13 residues. CDR3 sequence: CASSDGPTDTQYF. CDR3 DNA sequence: TGTGCCAGCAGTGACGGTCCTACAGATACGCAGTATTTT.

The chain recombines TRBV19 with TRBJ2-7; perhaps TRBD1 as D (6 bases). CDR1 and CDR2 from the germline V gene are LNHDA and SQIVND (reference sequence). This CDR3 region has 15 residues. V lost 5 bases and J 2 bases, leaving 16 bases between the germline ends. The chain's CDR3 is CASSAGQLGTYEQYF. The DNA for the CDR3 is TGTGCCAGTAGTGCCGGACAGCTGGGGACCTACGAGCAGTACTTC.

This chain connects TRBV18 to TRBJ2-1; the match to TRBD2 covers 7 bases. J lost 0 bases, V lost 4 bases, and 15 bases had no gene match. In germline, CDR1 is KGHSH, CDR2 LQKENI. The CDR3 loop spans 19 amino acids. The CDR3 reads CASSLPVWARTSSYNEQFF. CDR3 nucleotides: TGTGCCAGCTCACTCCCCGTGTGGGCCAGGACTAGCTCCTACAATGAGCAGTTCTTC.

V is TRBV29-1 and J is TRBJ2-7, with D maybe TRBD2 (6 bases). Germline CDR1 SQVTM, CDR2 ANQGSEA. The CDR3 has 14 amino acids. V lost 6 bases, J lost 2 bases, and 17 bases lay in between. CDR3 protein: CSVQFGGAPYEQYF. In DNA, the CDR3 is TGCAGCGTCCAGTTTGGAGGGGCTCCCTACGAGCAGTACTTC.

The chain couples TRBV4-1 to TRBJ1-1, with D possibly matching TRBD1 (5 bases). There are 13 residues in the CDR3. V was pared by 0 bases and J by 11 bases, with 13 bases between. Looked up from germline, CDR1 is MGHRA and CDR2 is YSYEKL. This CDR3 reads CASSQDRGRGAFF. The CDR3, as DNA: TGCGCCAGCAGCCAAGATCGGGGGAGAGGGGCTTTCTTT.

V is TRBV7-9 and J is TRBJ2-7, with 7 nucleotides matching TRBD1. The CDR3 runs to 15 residues. V shed 5 bases and J 0 bases; nucleotides not matched to a gene: 7. Germline assignment: CDR1 SEHNR and CDR2 FQNEAQ (reference sequence). The CDR3 DNA follows: TGTGCCAGCAGCCCGAGGACAGGCTACTCCTACGAGCAGTACTTC. The encoded protein is CASSPRTGYSYEQYF. Drawing the rest from reference TRBV7-9 and TRBJ2-7, the complete variable domain is DTGVSQNPRHKITKRGQNVTFRCDPISEHNRLYWYRQTLGQGPEFLTYFQNEAQLEKSRLLSDRFSAERPKGSFSTLEIQRTEQGDSAMYLCASSPRTGYSYEQYFGPGTRLTVT.

The chain joins TRBV27 to TRBJ2-7; D not resolved. CDR1 MNHEY and CDR2 SMNVEV come from the germline V gene (reference sequence). V gave up 6 bases and J gave up 5 bases, with 17 bases separating them. This CDR3 is built from 14 residues. The CDR3 region is CASRPQVVSHEQYF. The CDR3 DNA follows: TGTGCCAGCAGGCCCCAGGTGGTTTCCCACGAGCAGTACTTC.

This clone was seen a handful of times. The chain combines TRBV5-1 with TRBJ2-3, with 12 bases that match TRBD1. The CDR3 totals 15 residues. V was pared by 3 bases and J by 4 bases, with 3 bases of the junction left unmatched. CDR1 is SGHRS and CDR2 is YFSETQ in the germline V gene. CDR3 residues: CASSSGTGGADTQYF. For the CDR3, the DNA is TGCGCCAGCAGCTCCGGGACAGGGGGCGCAGATACGCAGTATTTT.

The sample holds a few counts of this clone. This chain joins TRBV7-3 and TRBJ2-3, with D possibly TRBD2 on 6 matching bases. Trimming took off 1 base at V and 4 bases at J, with 6 bases between the two ends. The germline V gene encodes CDR1 SGHTA and CDR2 FQGTGA. The CDR3 length is 13 residues. The DNA for the CDR3 is TGTGCCAGCAGCTTAAGGGGGGCAGATACGCAGTATTTT. Protein sequence: CASSLRGADTQYF.

The V and J genes are TRBV28 and TRBJ1-5; tentative D call: TRBD1 (6 bases). Per the germline V gene, CDR1 is MDHEN and CDR2 is SYDVKM. Between the trimmed V and J ends, which lost 2 bases and 7 bases, there was a span of 12 bases. The CDR3 runs to 14 residues. CDR3: CASSLGGAWQPQHF. The CDR3 coding sequence is TGTGCCAGCAGTTTAGGGGGGGCTTGGCAGCCCCAGCATTTT.

This clone was detected only once. The genes are TRBV28 and TRBJ1-5; 10 bases map to TRBD1. The CDR3 loop spans 16 amino acids. With V trimmed by 5 bases and J by 6 bases, 10 bases remained unmatched. The germline CDR1 and CDR2 sequences are MDHEN and SYDVKM. CDR3 amino acids: CASSRPTGGNSQPQHF. CDR3 DNA sequence: TGTGCCAGCAGTCGACCGACAGGGGGCAATAGTCAGCCCCAGCATTTT.

This chain uses TRBV5-5 with TRBJ1-2; D ambiguous. V lost 0 bases and J 7 bases, leaving 19 bases between the germline ends. Germline V gene lookup returns CDR1 SGHKS and CDR2 YYEKEE (reference sequence). There are 16 residues in the CDR3. CDR3 in DNA: TGTGCCAGCAGCTTGGAGCCAGAGACGGGGTGGCTTGGCTACACCTTC. This codes for CASSLEPETGWLGYTF.

The rearrangement links TRBV30 to TRBJ2-5; either TRBD1 or TRBD2 may fit D (5 bases each). V was shortened by 0 bases and J by 4 bases, with 12 bases between the two germline ends. This CDR3 comprises 14 residues. Germline CDR1 GTSNPN, CDR2 SVGIG (reference sequence). The CDR3 nucleotides read TGTGCCTGGAGTGTCGGGACCGCCCCAGAGACCCAGTACTTC. Protein: CAWSVGTAPETQYF.

This clone was counted a few times. This chain connects TRBV29-1 to TRBJ1-2; no firm D call. Germline V gives CDR1 SQVTM, CDR2 ANQGSEA. Between the trimmed V and J ends, which lost 6 bases and 4 bases, there was a span of 15 bases. The CDR3 loop spans 13 amino acids. The CDR3: CSVLPQPSYGYTF. The DNA for the CDR3 is TGCAGCGTCCTTCCTCAGCCGAGCTATGGCTACACCTTC. Looking up the rest from reference TRBV29-1 and TRBJ1-2 gives the full variable domain: SAVISQKPSRDICQRGTSLTIQCQVDSQVTMMFWYRQQPGQSLTLIATANQGSEATYESGFVIDKFPISRPNLTFSTLTVSNMSPEDSSIYLCSVLPQPSYGYTFGSGTRLTVV.

V and J are TRBV12-5 and TRBJ2-1; D is ambiguous. CDR1 LGHNT and CDR2 FRNRAP come from the germline V gene. The CDR3 runs to 12 residues. Trimming removed 1 base from V and 8 bases from J, with 6 bases in between. DNA for the CDR3: TGTGCTAGTGGTTTGGGGTTCGATGAGCAGTTCTTC. This translates into CASGLGFDEQFF.

The chain employs TRBV5-1 and TRBJ1-4; D unclear. V dropped 2 bases and J dropped 5 bases, with 10 bases sitting between them. From germline, CDR1 is SGHRS and CDR2 YFSETQ. This CDR3 has 14 residues. CDR3 bases: TGCGCCAGCAGCTTTGGGCAGATCAATGAAAAACTGTTTTTT. It is translated as CASSFGQINEKLFF.

This chain connects TRBV6-1 to TRBJ1-2, with D tentatively TRBD1 (5 bases). The CDR3 extends over 14 amino acids. The V gene lost 4 bases and the J gene lost 0 bases, with 9 bases spanning the gap. Germline V gene data show CDR1 as MNHNS and CDR2 as SASEGT. CDR3 protein: CASSVGESNYGYTF. CDR3 sequence (DNA): TGTGCCAGCAGTGTGGGGGAATCTAACTATGGCTACACCTTC.

In this sample, this clone turned up once. V usage is TRBV18 and J usage is TRBJ2-5; TRBD2 is a possible D gene (5 bases). Looked up from germline, CDR1 is KGHSH and CDR2 is LQKENI. This CDR3 comprises 16 residues. V lost 6 bases and J 2 bases, leaving 19 bases between the germline ends. CDR3 nucleotides: TGTGCCAGCTCTTTCTGGACTTCGAGAGCACAAGAGACCCAGTACTTC. Encoded protein: CASSFWTSRAQETQYF.